Below, 32 T cell receptor beta chains from the same sample are listed, as sequenced in a study of T-cell reconstitution after alpha-beta-depleted transplantation in children. Molecular barcoding with unique molecular identifiers was used for the TCRbeta library. A single record per CDR3 protein comes from TCRdb applying MiXCR to the PCR reads. The sample carries a few hundred thousand distinct CDR3 sequences, almost 10% recorded once. The input for sequencing was PBMCs from the stem cell graft donor, taken from the stem cell graft. These receptors were taken from a human donor who donated a stem cell graft to a child with SCID.

This chain connects TRBV4-1 to TRBJ1-1; D is ambiguous. The germline V and J ends were trimmed by 3 bases and 2 bases, with 7 bases remaining between them. Germline V gives CDR1 MGHRA, CDR2 YSYEKL. The CDR3 consists of 13 residues. CDR3 in amino acids: CASSQRANTEAFF. The CDR3 region has the DNA TGCGCCAGCAGCCAGAGAGCAAACACTGAAGCTTTCTTT.

This clonotype occurred a few times. The chain uses TRBV19 and TRBJ2-4, with a tentative D call TRBD1 (6 bases). From germline, CDR1 is LNHDA and CDR2 SQIVND (reference sequence). This CDR3 has 17 residues. The V gene lost 3 bases and the J gene lost 2 bases, with 17 bases spanning the gap. The CDR3 DNA reads as TGTGCCAGTAGTATTGGGGACCTGACAGGTACCAAAAACATTCAGTACTTC. It specifies CASSIGDLTGTKNIQYF.

The chain is built from TRBV5-8 and TRBJ1-1; D not resolved. V was pared by 2 bases and J by 0 bases, with 5 bases between. Germline V gene data show CDR1 as SGHTS and CDR2 as YDEGEE. The CDR3 has 13 amino acids. CDR3 protein: CASSFRVNTEAFF. CDR3 nucleotides: TGTGCCAGCAGCTTTAGGGTGAACACTGAAGCTTTCTTT. Variable domain in full (rest from reference TRBV5-8 and TRBJ1-1): EAGVTQSPTHLIKTRGQQATLRCSPISGHTSVYWYQQALGLGLQFLLWYDEGEERNRGNFPPRFSGRQFPNYSSELNVNALELEDSALYLCASSFRVNTEAFFGQGTRLTVV.

The V call is TRBV5-1, the J call TRBJ2-1; weak D call: TRBD2 (6 bases). CDR1 and CDR2 from the germline V gene are SGHRS and YFSETQ. Trimming cost V 0 bases and J 4 bases, with 14 bases left between them. The CDR3 covers 16 residues. The CDR3 loop reads CASSLAAGLDYNEQFF. The CDR3 DNA reads TGCGCCAGCAGCTTGGCCGCGGGGCTTGATTACAATGAGCAGTTCTTC.

Points on this clonotype: One junction end disagrees with the germline gene, perhaps due to a read error. The chain recombines TRBV7-9 with TRBJ1-3; D may be TRBD1 (5 bases). CDR3 size: 13 residues. Germline V gene sequence: CDR1 SEHNR, CDR2 FQNEAQ (reference sequence). The CDR3 is CASTLRGGNTIYF. CDR3 nucleotides: TGTGCCAGCACCTTAAGGGGAGGAAACACCATATATTTT.

This sequence joins TRBV20-1 and TRBJ2-1; D possibly corresponds to TRBD1 (8 bases). CDR1 is DFQATT, CDR2 SNEGSKA, per germline (reference sequence). V lost 4 bases and J 8 bases, leaving 18 bases between the germline ends. This CDR3 is 14 amino acids long. The CDR3 reads CSANLDRAGDEQFF. CDR3 bases: TGCAGTGCTAATTTGGACAGGGCGGGAGATGAGCAGTTCTTC.

This clonotype was counted between two and nine times. This rearrangement joins TRBV10-2 to TRBJ2-1, with unresolved D. The CDR3 is 16 residues long. Looked up from germline, CDR1 is WSHSY and CDR2 is SAAADI. V was trimmed by 3 bases and J by 7 bases, leaving 19 bases between them. CDR3 nucleotide sequence: TGCGCCAGCAGTGACGTAAAACTAACCCCTTTTAATGAGCAGTTCTTC. Amino acids: CASSDVKLTPFNEQFF.

This clonotype was seen a few times. V and J are TRBV3-1 and TRBJ2-1; 9 nucleotides align to TRBD2. J lost 1 base, V lost 0 bases, and 7 bases had no gene match. Germline CDR1 is LGHDT and CDR2 is YNNKEL (reference sequence). The CDR3 covers 18 residues. As DNA, the CDR3 is TGTGCCAGCAGCCAAGATCTTATGCGGGGGGGTTCCTACAATGAGCAGTTCTTC. It yields the protein CASSQDLMRGGSYNEQFF.

The chain has TRBV10-2 and TRBJ2-2; 12 bases are a match to TRBD2. J lost 0 bases, V lost 4 bases, and 3 bases had no gene match. Germline assignment: CDR1 WSHSY and CDR2 SAAADI. This CDR3 is 17 amino acids long. CDR3 amino acids: CASSALAGGSNTGELFF. The CDR3 nucleotides are TGCGCCAGCAGTGCACTAGCGGGGGGATCGAACACCGGGGAGCTGTTTTTT.

This clonotype has a handful of counts. The rearrangement links TRBV20-1 to TRBJ2-3, with 8 positions matching TRBD2. The CDR3 extends over 16 amino acids. Trimming took 6 bases from V and 0 from J; bases not matched to a gene: 11. CDR1 DFQATT and CDR2 SNEGSKA come from the germline V gene (reference sequence). CDR3 region: CSAPGGGLPSTDTQYF. The CDR3 coding sequence is TGCAGTGCCCCCGGGGGGGGACTACCTAGCACAGATACGCAGTATTTT.

This clonotype was detected a few times. The chain carries TRBV14 and TRBJ2-2; D remains ambiguous. The length of the CDR3 is 18 residues. In germline, CDR1 is SGHDN, CDR2 FVKESK. V shed 0 bases and J shed 0 bases, with 14 bases lying between them. CDR3 residues: CASSQETPSYTNTGELFF. The CDR3 nucleotides read TGTGCCAGCAGCCAAGAAACCCCTTCCTATACGAACACCGGGGAGCTGTTTTTT.

This clonotype was recorded many times. The chain is built from TRBV12-3 or TRBV12-4 and TRBJ2-7; TRBD1 matches at 10 bases. V lost 6 bases and J lost 6; bases outside the gene matches: 2. CDR3 length: 12 residues. CDR3 residues: CASSDRGREQYF. DNA for the CDR3: TGTGCCAGCAGCGACAGGGGGCGCGAGCAGTACTTC.

This clonotype was observed a few times. The rearrangement joins TRBV5-1 to TRBJ2-5, with 9 nucleotides matching TRBD1. The CDR3 totals 17 residues. Germline CDR1 SGHRS, CDR2 YFSETQ. V gave up 0 bases and J gave up 4 bases; unmatched junction bases: 10. This chain's CDR3 is CASSLGHWTGVGETQYF. The CDR3 nucleotides read TGCGCCAGCAGCTTGGGCCACTGGACAGGGGTCGGAGAGACCCAGTACTTC.

The chain uses TRBV2 and TRBJ2-2; tentative D call: TRBD1 (5 bases). The CDR3 runs to 14 residues. V lost 7 bases, J lost 0 bases, and 9 bases lay in between. Germline CDR1 SNHLY, CDR2 FYNNEI. The CDR3 bases are TGTGCCAGCAAAAGGACAACGAACACCGGGGAGCTGTTTTTT. Its protein product is CASKRTTNTGELFF.

There are a few counts of this clonotype. The chain has TRBV12-3 or TRBV12-4 and TRBJ1-2; TRBD1 matches 10 bases. CDR3 length: 16 amino acids. After removal of 6 bases from V and 0 bases from J, the junction contained 7 bases not matched to a gene. Written as DNA, the CDR3 is TGTGCCAGCAGCCCAAGCGGACAGGGGGCTAACTATGGCTACACCTTC. This gives the protein CASSPSGQGANYGYTF.

This clonotype has more than one count but fewer than ten. The chain couples TRBV6-1 to TRBJ1-5, with D possibly TRBD1 on 6 matching bases. The V end was cut by 5 bases, the J end by 0 bases, with 11 bases between. The V gene's germline CDR1 is MNHNS and CDR2 SASEGT. The CDR3 is made up of 15 amino acids. The CDR3 DNA reads TGTGCCAGCAGTAGAAACAGGGATAGCAATCAGCCCCAGCATTTT. Amino acids: CASSRNRDSNQPQHF.

V usage is TRBV5-1 and J usage is TRBJ2-1; perhaps TRBD2 as D (7 bases). CDR1 SGHRS and CDR2 YFSETQ come from the germline V gene. The CDR3 loop spans 16 amino acids. V lost 0 bases, J lost 7 bases, and 17 bases lay in between. The CDR3 sequence: CASSLGMRGLVNEQFF. Written as DNA, the CDR3 is TGCGCCAGCAGCTTGGGAATGCGGGGGCTTGTGAATGAGCAGTTCTTC.

There are many counts of this clonotype. V usage is TRBV5-1 and J usage is TRBJ1-1; maybe TRBD1 (6 bases). Germline CDR1 and CDR2: SGHRS and YFSETQ. With 0 bases removed from V and 4 bases from J, the gap between germline ends came to 7 bases. There are 13 residues in the CDR3. The chain's CDR3 is CASSLAQGTEAFF. As DNA, the CDR3 is TGCGCCAGCAGCTTGGCACAGGGCACTGAAGCTTTCTTT.

The chain is built from TRBV6-1 and TRBJ2-2; D is unresolved. The germline V gene encodes CDR1 MNHNS and CDR2 SASEGT. The CDR3 length is 14 residues. The V end was cut by 6 bases, the J end by 1 base, with 9 bases between. Here the CDR3 reads CASRRPQNTGELFF. For the CDR3, the DNA is TGTGCCAGCAGAAGACCTCAGAACACCGGGGAGCTGTTTTTT.

The chain joins TRBV5-1 to TRBJ1-1, with a possible D match to TRBD1 (6 bases). Trimming left V 4 bases short and J 7 bases short, with 11 bases between. The CDR3 runs 12 residues. CDR1 and CDR2 from the germline V gene are SGHRS and YFSETQ. The CDR3 loop reads CASSGTGFEAFF. CDR3 nucleotides: TGCGCCAGCAGCGGAACAGGGTTTGAAGCTTTCTTT. Combining the CDR3 with reference TRBV5-1 and TRBJ1-1 gives the whole variable domain KAGVTQTPRYLIKTRGQQVTLSCSPISGHRSVSWYQQTPGQGLQFLFEYFSETQRNKGNFPGRFSGRQFSNSRSEMNVSTLELGDSALYLCASSGTGFEAFFGQGTRLTVV.

Many counts were recorded for this clonotype. J is TRBJ1-6 and V is TRBV3-1; 7 nucleotides match TRBD1. Losses at the gene ends were 1 base for V and 9 bases for J; bases not matched to a gene: 3. CDR1 is LGHDT, CDR2 YNNKEL, per germline (reference sequence). The CDR3 has 14 amino acids. CDR3 in amino acids: CASSQATGSSPLHF. The CDR3 nucleotides are TGTGCCAGCAGCCAAGCGACAGGGAGTTCACCCCTCCACTTT.

This clonotype was counted between two and nine times. The gene calls are TRBV27 and TRBJ1-1, with 10 bases lining up with TRBD1. V lost 5 bases and J lost 5; bases outside the gene matches: 8. Germline loops: CDR1 MNHEY, CDR2 SMNVEV (reference sequence). The CDR3 extends over 15 amino acids. The CDR3 nucleotides read TGTGCCAGCAGTAAGACGACAGGGGGCTTGACTGAAGCTTTCTTT. Its protein product is CASSKTTGGLTEAFF.

This clonotype was seen many times. DNA for the CDR3: TGTGCCAGCAGCTCTATCCGGGGCGAGGGGGCCCAGTACTTC. Translating it yields CASSSIRGEGAQYF. This chain joins TRBV7-9 and TRBJ2-5; D perhaps matches TRBD1 (6 bases). This CDR3 spans 14 amino acids. With 4 bases removed from V and 9 bases from J, the gap between germline ends came to 18 bases. CDR1 and CDR2 from the germline V gene are SEHNR and FQNEAQ (reference sequence). Combining the CDR3 with reference TRBV7-9 and TRBJ2-5 gives the whole variable domain DTGVSQNPRHKITKRGQNVTFRCDPISEHNRLYWYRQTLGQGPEFLTYFQNEAQLEKSRLLSDRFSAERPKGSFSTLEIQRTEQGDSAMYLCASSSIRGEGAQYFGPGTRLLVL.

The V call is TRBV7-6, the J call TRBJ2-1; D gene unclear. This CDR3 has 14 amino acids. The V end lost 4 bases, the J end lost 7 bases, and 14 bases lay between the germline ends. CDR1 SGHVS and CDR2 FNYEAQ come from the germline V gene. CDR3 amino acids: CASSSPPPQNEQFF. CDR3 DNA: TGTGCCAGCAGCTCACCTCCCCCACAGAATGAGCAGTTCTTC.

This chain joins TRBV12-3 or TRBV12-4 and TRBJ1-1; D is unclear. V was shortened by 7 bases and J by 1 base, with 13 bases between the two germline ends. This CDR3 has 14 residues. In DNA form, the CDR3 reads TGTGCCAGCAAGAAGCCCGGTACGAACACTGAAGCTTTCTTT. The encoded protein is CASKKPGTNTEAFF.

This clonotype occurred many times. This chain links TRBV20-1 with TRBJ2-3, with TRBD1 matching 7 bases. Trimming took 5 bases from V and 0 from J; bases not matched to a gene: 8. The CDR3 sequence is 15 residues long. The V gene's germline CDR1 is DFQATT and CDR2 SNEGSKA (reference sequence). For the CDR3, the DNA is TGCAGTGCTCTTTCAACAGGGGCCAGCACAGATACGCAGTATTTT. Translating it yields CSALSTGASTDTQYF.

About this clonotype itself: The junction and the germline gene differ at one end; a read error may be behind it. The V and J genes are TRBV10-3 and TRBJ2-1, with 10 bases aligning to TRBD2. The CDR3 length is 14 residues. Germline V lookup: CDR1 ENHRY, CDR2 SYGVKD. The CDR3, as DNA: TGTTCCATAGGAGATAGCGGGGGGTACAATGAGCAGTTCTTC. Protein product: CSIGDSGGYNEQFF.

This chain connects TRBV27 to TRBJ2-1; unclear D gene. Germline assignment: CDR1 MNHEY and CDR2 SMNVEV (reference sequence). This CDR3 contains 16 residues. Trimming pared 6 bases from V and 0 bases from J, leaving 15 bases between. The CDR3 sequence: CASRNVVESSYNEQFF. CDR3 nucleotides: TGTGCCAGCAGAAATGTGGTGGAGAGCTCCTACAATGAGCAGTTCTTC.

This clonotype was observed at least ten times. The chain employs TRBV11-1 and TRBJ2-5; the D gene is possibly TRBD1 (6 bases). V lost 3 bases and J 3 bases, leaving 11 bases between the germline ends. Germline V CDR1 and CDR2: SGHAT, FQDESV (reference sequence). The length of the CDR3 is 14 residues. The CDR3 reads CASSLGQRKETQYF. The CDR3 bases are TGTGCCAGCAGCTTGGGACAAAGAAAAGAGACCCAGTACTTC.

The chain is built from TRBV9 and TRBJ2-1; D is possibly TRBD1 (6 bases). Germline V gene sequence: CDR1 SGDLS, CDR2 YYNGEE. The V and J ends lost 4 bases and 5 bases respectively, with 13 bases between them. The CDR3 consists of 14 residues. CDR3 amino acids: CASSSDSQNNEQFF. CDR3 DNA sequence: TGTGCCAGCAGCTCGGACAGCCAAAACAATGAGCAGTTCTTC.

In its sample, this clonotype was seen a few times. The chain carries TRBV20-1 and TRBJ2-1; TRBD1 agrees at 12 bases. Trimming at V came to 6 bases and at J to 9 bases, leaving 3 bases not matched to a gene. This CDR3 is built from 12 residues. CDR1 is DFQATT, CDR2 SNEGSKA, per germline (reference sequence). Here the CDR3 reads CSAGQGAGEQFF. Written as DNA, the CDR3 is TGCAGTGCGGGACAGGGGGCGGGTGAGCAGTTCTTC.

This clonotype has just a few counts. V and J are TRBV18 and TRBJ2-1; D unclear. CDR1 is KGHSH, CDR2 LQKENI, per germline. CDR3 size: 16 residues. V shed 0 bases and J shed 2 bases, with 11 bases lying between them. CDR3 protein: CASSPPSGPTYNEQFF. As DNA, the CDR3 is TGTGCCAGCTCACCACCGTCAGGCCCAACCTACAATGAGCAGTTCTTC.